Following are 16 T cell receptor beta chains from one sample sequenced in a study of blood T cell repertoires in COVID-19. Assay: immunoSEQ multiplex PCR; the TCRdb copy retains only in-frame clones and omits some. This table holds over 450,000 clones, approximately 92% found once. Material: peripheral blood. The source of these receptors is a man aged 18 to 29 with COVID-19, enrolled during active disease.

CDR3 sequence reads: CASSEIGLAGGVTGELFF. CDR3 nucleotide sequence: TGTGCCAGCAGTGAAATCGGACTAGCGGGAGGGGTTACCGGGGAGCTGTTTTTT. V gene TRBV6-1 combines with J gene TRBJ2-2; 15 bases are shared with TRBD2. J gave up 5 bases and V 2 bases, and 6 bases lay outside the gene matches. CDR1 is MNHNS, CDR2 SASEGT, per germline. This CDR3 region has 18 residues.

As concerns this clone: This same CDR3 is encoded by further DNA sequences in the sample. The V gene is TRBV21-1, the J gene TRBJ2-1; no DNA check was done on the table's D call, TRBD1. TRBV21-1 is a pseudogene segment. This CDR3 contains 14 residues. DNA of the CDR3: TGTGCCAGCAGCAAAGGGGGCAGTTACAATGAGCAGTTCTTC. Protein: CASSKGGSYNEQFF.

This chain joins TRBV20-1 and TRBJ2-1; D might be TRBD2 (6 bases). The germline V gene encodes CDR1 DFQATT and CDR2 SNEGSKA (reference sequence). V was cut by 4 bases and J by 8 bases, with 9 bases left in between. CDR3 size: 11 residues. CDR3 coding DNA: TGCAGTGCTACAACTAGCTATGAGCAGTTCTTC. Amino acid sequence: CSATTSYEQFF.

The CDR3 DNA reads TGTGCCAGCACCGCAGGGGCACCCGAGCAGTACTTC. It specifies CASTAGAPEQYF. The chain is built from TRBV2 and TRBJ2-7, with a tentative D call TRBD1 (6 bases). CDR3 length equals 12 residues. Germline CDR1 and CDR2: SNHLY and FYNNEI. The V and J ends lost 7 bases and 6 bases respectively, with 13 bases between them.

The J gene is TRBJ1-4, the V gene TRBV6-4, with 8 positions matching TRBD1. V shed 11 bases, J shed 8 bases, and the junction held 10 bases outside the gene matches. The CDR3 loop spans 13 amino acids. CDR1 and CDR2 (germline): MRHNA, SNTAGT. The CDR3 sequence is CAGKKQGGEKLFF. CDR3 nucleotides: TGTGCCGGCAAAAAACAGGGGGGAGAAAAACTGTTTTTT.

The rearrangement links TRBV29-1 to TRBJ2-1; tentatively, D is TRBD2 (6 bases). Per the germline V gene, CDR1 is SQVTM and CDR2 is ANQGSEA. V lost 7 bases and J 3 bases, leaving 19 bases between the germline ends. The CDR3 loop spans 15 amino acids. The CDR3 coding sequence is TGCAGCGCCTGGGTCCCGGGACTCAACTACAATGAGCAGTTCTTC. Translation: CSAWVPGLNYNEQFF.

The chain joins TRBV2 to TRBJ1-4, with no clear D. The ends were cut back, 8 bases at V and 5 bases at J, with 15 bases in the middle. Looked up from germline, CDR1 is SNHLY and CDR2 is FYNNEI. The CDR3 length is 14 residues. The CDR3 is CASALEGGNEKLFF. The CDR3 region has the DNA TGTGCCAGCGCCCTTGAGGGAGGGAATGAAAAACTGTTTTTT. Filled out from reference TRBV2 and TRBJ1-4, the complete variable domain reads EPEVTQTPSHQVTQMGQEVILRCVPISNHLYFYWYRQILGQKVEFLVSFYNNEISEKSEIFDDQFSVERPDGSNFTLKIRSTKLEDSAMYFCASALEGGNEKLFFGSGTQLSVL.

CDR3 nucleotides: TGTGCCAGCAGCCAATATACGACAGGGTCAGGTGAGCAGTTCTTC. This translates into CASSQYTTGSGEQFF. V gene TRBV3-1 (or the pseudogene TRBV3-2) combines with J gene TRBJ2-1; 7 bases are a match to TRBD1. Looked up from germline, CDR1 is LGHDT and CDR2 is YNNKEL (reference sequence). This CDR3 comprises 15 residues. Trimming took 2 bases from V and 9 from J; bases not matched to a gene: 10.

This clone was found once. CDR3 residues: CASSPWGGGRQETQYF. The CDR3 DNA sequence: TGCGCCAGCTCTCCATGGGGCGGGGGGAGGCAAGAGACCCAGTACTTC. V gene TRBV5-1 combines with J gene TRBJ2-5; 8 bases match TRBD2. Germline V lookup: CDR1 SGHRS, CDR2 YFSETQ. Trimming at V came to 7 bases and at J to 2 bases, leaving 13 bases not matched to a gene. The CDR3 contains 16 residues. Filled out from reference TRBV5-1 and TRBJ2-5, the complete variable domain reads KAGVTQTPRYLIKTRGQQVTLSCSPISGHRSVSWYQQTPGQGLQFLFEYFSETQRNKGNFPGRFSGRQFSNSRSEMNVSTLELGDSALYLCASSPWGGGRQETQYFGPGTRLLVL.

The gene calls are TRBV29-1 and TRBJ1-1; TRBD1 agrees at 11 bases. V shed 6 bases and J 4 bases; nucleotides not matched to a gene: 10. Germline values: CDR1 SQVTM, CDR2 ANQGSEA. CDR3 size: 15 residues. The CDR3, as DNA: TGCAGCGTCCAAGGGACAGGGGGTTGGGTCACTGAAGCTTTCTTT. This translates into CSVQGTGGWVTEAFF.

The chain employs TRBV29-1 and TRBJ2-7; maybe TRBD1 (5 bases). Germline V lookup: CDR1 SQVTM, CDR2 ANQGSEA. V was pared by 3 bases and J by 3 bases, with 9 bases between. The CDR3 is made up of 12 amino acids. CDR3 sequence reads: CSVDVQGYEQYF. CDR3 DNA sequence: TGCAGCGTTGACGTCCAGGGCTACGAGCAGTACTTC.

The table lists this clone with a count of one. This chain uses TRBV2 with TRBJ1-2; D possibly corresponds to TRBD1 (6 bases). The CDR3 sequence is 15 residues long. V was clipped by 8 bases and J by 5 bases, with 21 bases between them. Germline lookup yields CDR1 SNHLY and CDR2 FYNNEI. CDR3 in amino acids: CASWGTRDTGYGYTF. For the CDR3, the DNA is TGTGCCAGCTGGGGTACCCGGGACACCGGTTATGGCTACACCTTC.

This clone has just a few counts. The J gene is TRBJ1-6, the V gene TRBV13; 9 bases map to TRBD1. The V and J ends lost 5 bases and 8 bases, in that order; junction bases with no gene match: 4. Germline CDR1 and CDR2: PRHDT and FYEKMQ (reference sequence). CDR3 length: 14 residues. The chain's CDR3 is CASSRDRADSPLHF. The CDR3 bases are TGTGCCAGCAGCCGGGACAGGGCCGATTCACCCCTCCACTTT.

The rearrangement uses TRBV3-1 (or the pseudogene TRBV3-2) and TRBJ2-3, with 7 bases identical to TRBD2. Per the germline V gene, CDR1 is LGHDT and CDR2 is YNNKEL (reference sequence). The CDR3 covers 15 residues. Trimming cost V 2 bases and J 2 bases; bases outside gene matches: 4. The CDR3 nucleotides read TGTGCCAGCAGCCAACTAGCGGACCTCACAGATACGCAGTATTTT. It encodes CASSQLADLTDTQYF.

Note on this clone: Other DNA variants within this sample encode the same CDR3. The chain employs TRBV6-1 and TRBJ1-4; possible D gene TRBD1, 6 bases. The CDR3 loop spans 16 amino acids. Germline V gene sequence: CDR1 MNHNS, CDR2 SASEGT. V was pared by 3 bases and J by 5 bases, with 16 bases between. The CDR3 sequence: CASSESLGGGNEKLFF. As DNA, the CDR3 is TGTGCCAGCAGTGAGAGTCTAGGGGGTGGAAATGAAAAACTGTTTTTT.

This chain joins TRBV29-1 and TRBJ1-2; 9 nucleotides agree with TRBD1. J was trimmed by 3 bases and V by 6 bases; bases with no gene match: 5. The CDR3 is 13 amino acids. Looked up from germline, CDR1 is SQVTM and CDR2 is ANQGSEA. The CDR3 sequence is CSVGTGTDYGYTF. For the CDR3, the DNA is TGCAGCGTGGGGACAGGGACCGACTATGGCTACACCTTC.